These T cell receptor beta chains were read from a single sample in a study of long-term antiretroviral therapy in people with HIV. Sequenced by immunoSEQ multiplex PCR; TCRdb stores in-frame clones only, minus some. The sample has about 43,000 clones, 86% seen once. Sequencing used unsorted PBMCs, obtained 0.1 years before starting antiretroviral therapy. The receptors were gathered from a woman aged 45-60 years with HIV. CDR3s include the opening cysteine and the closing phenylalanine or tryptophan. D genes are given only for firm matches. Some rows mark clone size as missing; the rest say once, few, many or name a class of expanded clone.

TRBJ1-5,TRBV27,NA,NA,CASSHRDSNQPQHF,TGTGCCAGCAGTCACCGGGACTCCAATCAGCCCCAGCATTTT
TRBJ1-1,TRBV14,NA,NA,CASSQLGGVSAFF,TGTGCCAGCAGCCAACTAGGAGGGGTTTCGGCTTTCTTT
TRBJ1-1,TRBV18,once,NA,CASSPGQRGTEAFF,TGTGCCAGCTCACCTGGCCAAAGGGGCACTGAAGCTTTCTTT
TRBJ1-1,TRBV5-1,NA,NA,CASSIRPGGTEAFF,TGCGCCAGCAGCATCAGGCCTGGAGGCACTGAAGCTTTCTTT
TRBJ2-7,TRBV7-9,NA,NA,CASSLIIGESSYEQYF,TGTGCCAGCAGCTTAATCATTGGTGAGAGCTCCTACGAGCAGTACTTC
TRBJ1-3,TRBV19,NA,NA,CASSIGSATSGNTIYF,TGTGCCAGTAGTATAGGTTCAGCGACCTCTGGAAACACCATATATTTT
TRBJ1-1,TRBV7-9,NA,TRBD1,CASSLRGQGLNTEAFF,TGTGCCAGCAGCTTAAGGGGACAGGGACTGAACACTGAAGCTTTCTTT
TRBJ2-2,TRBV7-7,NA,TRBD1,CASSLQGARSGELFF,TGTGCTAGCAGCTTACAGGGGGCAAGGTCCGGGGAGCTGTTTTTT
TRBJ2-5,TRBV18,NA,TRBD2,CASSPWATSGGYQETQYF,TGTGCCAGCTCACCTTGGGCCACTAGCGGGGGGTACCAAGAGACCCAGTACTTC
TRBJ2-5,TRBV11-2,NA,NA,CASSLDSVGGETQYF,TGTGCCAGCAGCTTAGATTCGGTAGGAGGAGAGACCCAGTACTTC
TRBJ1-1,TRBV19,NA,NA,CARPIQGMNTEAFF,TGTGCCAGGCCAATACAGGGTATGAACACTGAAGCTTTCTTT
TRBJ2-2,TRBV19,NA,TRBD2,CASWGGGRSYTGELFF,TGTGCCAGTTGGGGCGGGGGGCGGAGTTACACCGGGGAGCTGTTTTTT
TRBJ2-1,TRBV6-6,NA,NA,CASSVLLGNEQFF,TGTGCCAGCAGTGTTCTATTAGGCAATGAGCAGTTCTTC
TRBJ2-1,TRBV7-9,NA,NA,CASSLRGIGSYNEQFF,TGTGCCAGCAGCTTAAGGGGTATCGGGTCCTACAATGAGCAGTTCTTC
TRBJ2-1,TRBV7-3,NA,TRBD2,CASSYQRGYNEQFF,TGTGCCAGCAGCTACCAGCGGGGGTACAATGAGCAGTTCTTC
TRBJ2-2,TRBV7-3,NA,TRBD2,CASSEAGTRGTGELFF,TGTGCCAGCAGCGAGGCCGGGACTAGGGGCACCGGGGAGCTGTTTTTT
TRBJ2-5,TRBV7-2,NA,TRBD1,CASSSLGTEETQYF,TGTGCCAGCAGCTCCCTCGGGACAGAAGAGACCCAGTACTTC
TRBJ2-7,TRBV2,NA,TRBD1,CASSEGGQGAGEQYF,TGTGCCAGCAGTGAAGGGGGACAGGGGGCGGGTGAGCAGTACTTC
TRBJ2-3,TRBV7-9,NA,NA,CASREGGGIDTQYF,TGTGCCAGCAGGGAAGGAGGGGGCATAGATACGCAGTATTTT
TRBJ1-6,TRBV10-3,NA,NA,CAIAWTDRTSPLHF,TGTGCCATCGCTTGGACCGATCGTACCTCACCCCTCCACTTT
TRBJ2-7,TRBV7-2,NA,NA,CASSPTRVYEQYF,TGTGCCAGCAGCCCGACGCGGGTCTACGAGCAGTACTTC
TRBJ1-2,TRBV5-8,NA,NA,CASSLASKNGYTF,TGTGCCAGCAGCTTGGCTTCCAAAAACGGCTACACCTTC
TRBJ2-1,TRBV6-5,NA,NA,CASSYSKVNNEQFF,TGTGCCAGCAGTTACTCCAAGGTCAACAATGAGCAGTTCTTC
TRBJ1-5,TRBV6-1,NA,NA,CASSAGTDSNQPQHF,TGTGCCAGCAGCGCTGGGACGGATAGCAATCAGCCCCAGCATTTT
TRBJ1-3,TRBV6-5,NA,NA,CASSIQHSGNTIYF,TGTGCCAGCAGTATCCAGCACTCTGGAAACACCATATATTTT
TRBJ2-1,TRBV9,NA,NA,CASSASLGIEQFF,TGTGCCAGCAGCGCCAGCCTAGGTATTGAGCAGTTCTTC
TRBJ1-2,TRBV19,NA,NA,CASSGTPYGYTF,TGTGCCAGTAGTGGGACACCCTATGGCTACACCTTC
TRBJ2-7,TRBV11-3,NA,TRBD2,CASSPGLAAAEQYF,TGTGCCAGCAGCCCAGGACTAGCCGCAGCCGAGCAGTACTTC
TRBJ1-2,TRBV19,NA,NA,CASSGPLGILGYGYTF,TGTGCCAGTAGTGGGCCCCTAGGGATTCTAGGCTATGGCTACACCTTC